The 8 T cell receptor beta chains below all came from one sample that was sequenced in a study of blood T cell repertoires in COVID-19. Produced via immunoSEQ multiplex PCR; TCRdb's table is partial and in-frame only. The sample yields over 85,000 clones, around 79% seen once. The sequencing input was peripheral blood. The source of these receptors is a human donor in a cohort sampled during active COVID-19.

The chain joins TRBV10-3 to TRBJ1-4, with D perhaps TRBD1 (5 bases). The CDR3 covers 14 residues. Trimming removed 2 bases at V and 8 bases at J, with 12 bases between. The germline gives CDR1 ENHRY, CDR2 SYGVKD. CDR3 in amino acids: CAISEDTGGEKLFF. CDR3 DNA sequence: TGTGCCATCAGTGAGGATACGGGGGGGGAAAAACTGTTTTTT.

The chain employs TRBV4-1 and TRBJ2-2; 9 nucleotides line up with TRBD1. Germline assignment: CDR1 MGHRA and CDR2 YSYEKL. This CDR3 is 17 amino acids long. Germline trimming cut 4 bases from V and 0 bases from J; bases unmatched to any gene: 6. In DNA, the CDR3 is TGCGCCAGCAGCCCCCCGACAGGGGGATCGAACACCGGGGAGCTGTTTTTT. Translated, it gives CASSPPTGGSNTGELFF.

This chain uses TRBV11-2 with TRBJ2-7, with 10 bases fitting TRBD2. Looked up from germline, CDR1 is SGHAT and CDR2 is FQNNGV. After removal of 0 bases from V and 5 bases from J, the junction contained 7 bases not matched to a gene. The CDR3 consists of 16 residues. In DNA, the CDR3 is TGTGCCAGCAGCTTAGATGCGGCTAGCGGGAGCGACGAGCAGTACTTC. Translating gives CASSLDAASGSDEQYF.

The chain has TRBV4-3 and TRBJ2-1; 9 nucleotides agree with TRBD1. This CDR3 region has 16 residues. J was trimmed by 4 bases and V by 0 bases; bases with no gene match: 4. CDR1 and CDR2 (germline): LGHNA, YSLEER. The CDR3 reads CASSQDIGQGYNEQFF. CDR3 nucleotides: TGCGCCAGCAGCCAAGATATAGGACAGGGGTACAATGAGCAGTTCTTC.

The V gene is TRBV18, the J gene TRBJ2-3; D may be TRBD1 (5 bases). This CDR3 region has 14 residues. The V and J ends lost 5 bases and 2 bases respectively, with 11 bases between them. Germline V lookup: CDR1 KGHSH, CDR2 LQKENI. The CDR3 DNA is TGTGCCAGCTCAGGGGCTGCGACCACAGATACGCAGTATTTT. It is translated as CASSGAATTDTQYF.

The gene calls are TRBV19 and TRBJ2-3, with TRBD2 matching over 7 bases. After removal of 6 bases from V and 10 bases from J, the junction contained 22 bases not matched to a gene. This CDR3 spans 17 amino acids. Germline V gene lookup returns CDR1 LNHDA and CDR2 SQIVND (reference sequence). The CDR3 region is CASSSTLGTNGGTAQYF. The CDR3 DNA is TGTGCCAGTAGCTCCACCCTAGGGACTAACGGGGGTACGGCGCAGTATTTT.

This chain uses TRBV15 with TRBJ2-2; TRBD2 matches 7 bases. Germline CDR1 LNHNV, CDR2 YYDKDF (reference sequence). The V segment lost 8 bases and the J segment 6 bases; nucleotides outside the gene matches: 21. This CDR3 comprises 18 residues. The CDR3 sequence is CATETTGLLHRGAGELFF. In DNA form, the CDR3 reads TGTGCCACCGAAACCACCGGCTTGTTGCACCGGGGGGCCGGGGAGCTGTTTTTT.

The J gene is TRBJ2-7, the V gene TRBV2; 8 bases agree with TRBD1. The CDR3 consists of 18 residues. Germline lookup yields CDR1 SNHLY and CDR2 FYNNEI. V lost 6 bases and J lost 0; bases outside the gene matches: 16. CDR3 loop: CASSGPLTGGTSSYEQYF. The CDR3 region has the DNA TGTGCCAGCAGCGGCCCACTTACAGGGGGTACCAGCTCCTACGAGCAGTACTTC.